This T cell receptor beta chain was identified in a study of CD8 T cells in ankylosing spondylitis. The table lists this clonotype with many counts. TCRdb re-analysed the 5' RACE reads in MiXCR, keeping a single row per CDR3 protein. Of roughly 130,000 distinct CDR3 sequences listed, over 6% were seen once; the top ten hold 9.5% to 15%. The ends were cut back, 6 bases at V and 4 bases at J, with 16 bases in the middle. The CDR3 totals 14 residues. The germline gives CDR1 MDHEN, CDR2 SYDVKM. The sample consisted of blood, either unsorted or a sorted T cell fraction (not recorded which). V usage is TRBV28 and J usage is TRBJ2-7; D remains unclear. The TCR was taken from a male donor with ankylosing spondylitis or in good health (not recorded which). This CDR3 reads CASSIPRHPYEQYF. The CDR3, as DNA: TGTGCCAGCAGCATCCCGCGGCACCCATACGAGCAGTACTTC.